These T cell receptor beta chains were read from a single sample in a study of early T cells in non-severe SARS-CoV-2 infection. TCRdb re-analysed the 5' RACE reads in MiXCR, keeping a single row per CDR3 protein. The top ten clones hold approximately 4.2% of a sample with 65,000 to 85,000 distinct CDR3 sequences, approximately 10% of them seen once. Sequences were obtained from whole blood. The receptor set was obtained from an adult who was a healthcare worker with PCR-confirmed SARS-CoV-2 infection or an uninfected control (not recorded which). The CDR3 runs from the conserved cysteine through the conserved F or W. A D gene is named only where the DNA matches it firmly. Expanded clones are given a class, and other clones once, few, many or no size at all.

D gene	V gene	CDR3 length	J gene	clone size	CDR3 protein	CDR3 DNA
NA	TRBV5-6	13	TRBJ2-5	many	CASSLGDQETQYF	TGTGCCAGCAGCTTGGGGGACCAAGAGACCCAGTACTTC
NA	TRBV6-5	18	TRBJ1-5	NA	CASSPTSEEGFSNQPQHF	TGTGCCAGCAGTCCCACTTCGGAGGAAGGTTTTAGCAATCAGCCCCAGCATTTT
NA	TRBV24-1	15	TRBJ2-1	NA	CATSDRADSYNEQFF	TGTGCCACCAGTGACAGAGCGGACTCCTACAATGAGCAGTTCTTC
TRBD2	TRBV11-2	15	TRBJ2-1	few	CASSSGLAGVGEQFF	TGTGCCAGCAGCTCCGGACTAGCGGGAGTCGGTGAGCAGTTCTTC
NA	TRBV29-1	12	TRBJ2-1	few	CSVDRGASEQFF	TGCAGCGTTGACCGGGGGGCGAGTGAGCAGTTCTTC
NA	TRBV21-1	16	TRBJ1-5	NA	CASSRSCDPLNQPQHF	TGTGCCAGCAGCAGATCGTGTGACCCTCTCAATCAGCCCCAGCATTTT
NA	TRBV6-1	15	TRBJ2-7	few	CASSEVGGGPYEQYF	TGTGCCAGCAGTGAAGTTGGCGGGGGCCCCTACGAGCAGTACTTC
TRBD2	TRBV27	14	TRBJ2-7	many	CASSLRLAGGEQYF	TGTGCCAGCAGTTTAAGACTAGCGGGAGGCGAGCAGTACTTC
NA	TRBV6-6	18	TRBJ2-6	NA	CASSYRGRSSSGANVLTF	TGTGCCAGCAGTTACCGGGGCAGAAGCAGCTCTGGGGCCAACGTCCTGACTTTC
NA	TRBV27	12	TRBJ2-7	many	CASSSVRSEQYF	TGTGCCAGCAGTTCGGTCCGTAGCGAGCAGTACTTC
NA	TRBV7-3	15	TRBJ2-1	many	CASSLNRVSDNEQFF	TGTGCCAGCAGCTTAAACAGGGTGAGCGACAATGAGCAGTTCTTC
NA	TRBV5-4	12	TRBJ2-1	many	CASSPGINEQFF	TGTGCCAGCAGCCCTGGAATCAATGAGCAGTTCTTC
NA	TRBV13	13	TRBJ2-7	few	CASSLGQGLEQYF	TGTGCCAGCAGCTTAGGGCAGGGACTCGAGCAGTACTTC
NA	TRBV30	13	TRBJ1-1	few	CAWSVVAYTEAFF	TGTGCCTGGAGTGTAGTGGCTTACACTGAAGCTTTCTTT
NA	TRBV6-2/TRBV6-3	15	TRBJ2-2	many	CASTPGGLNTGELFF	TGTGCCAGCACCCCCGGCGGGCTGAACACCGGGGAGCTGTTTTTT
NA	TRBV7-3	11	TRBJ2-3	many	CASSRGDTQYF	TGTGCCAGCAGCCGAGGGGATACGCAGTATTTT
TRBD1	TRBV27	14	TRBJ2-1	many	CASRHRDRNNEQFF	TGTGCCAGCAGGCACCGGGACAGGAACAATGAGCAGTTCTTC
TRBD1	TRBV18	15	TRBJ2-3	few	CASSLRTGLTDTQYF	TGTGCCAGCTCACTTCGGACAGGGCTGACAGATACGCAGTATTTT
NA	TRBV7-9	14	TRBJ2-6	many	CASSQPSGANVLTF	TGTGCCAGCAGCCAGCCCTCTGGGGCCAACGTCCTGACTTTC
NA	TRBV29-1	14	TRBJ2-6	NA	CSVTTAVGANVLTF	TGCAGCGTTACGACGGCGGTAGGGGCCAACGTCCTGACTTTC
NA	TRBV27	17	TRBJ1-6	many	CARVQQGPLSYNSPLHF	TGTGCCAGGGTCCAACAGGGACCGTTGTCCTATAATTCACCCCTCCACTTT
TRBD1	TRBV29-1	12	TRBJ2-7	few	CSALQGDYEQYF	TGCAGCGCTCTCCAGGGGGACTACGAGCAGTACTTC
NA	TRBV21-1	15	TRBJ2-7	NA	CASSKILTDAAEQYF	TGTGCCAGCAGCAAAATTTTGACCGACGCTGCCGAGCAGTACTTC
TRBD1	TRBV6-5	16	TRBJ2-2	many	CASSYEGQGWTGELFF	TGTGCCAGCAGTTACGAGGGACAGGGGTGGACCGGGGAGCTGTTTTTT
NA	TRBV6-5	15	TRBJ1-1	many	CASSYKHYGNIEAFF	TGTGCCAGCAGTTACAAACACTATGGGAATATTGAAGCTTTCTTT
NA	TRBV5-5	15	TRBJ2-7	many	CASSLEQPTSVEQYF	TGTGCCAGCAGCTTGGAACAGCCCACGTCCGTCGAGCAGTACTTC
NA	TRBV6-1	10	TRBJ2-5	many	CASKQGIQYF	TGTGCCAGCAAACAGGGTATCCAGTACTTC
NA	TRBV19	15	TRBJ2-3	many	CASSRASRGTDTQYF	TGTGCCAGTAGCAGGGCCTCCCGTGGGACAGATACGCAGTATTTT
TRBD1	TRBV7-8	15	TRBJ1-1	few	CASSPLTGMNTEAFF	TGTGCCAGCAGCCCGTTGACAGGGATGAACACTGAAGCTTTCTTT
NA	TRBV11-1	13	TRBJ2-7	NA	CASSLSPGDEQYF	TGTGCCAGCAGCTTAAGCCCCGGGGACGAGCAGTACTTC
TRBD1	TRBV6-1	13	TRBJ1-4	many	CASSLQGREKLFF	TGTGCCAGCAGTTTACAGGGGAGGGAAAAACTGTTTTTT
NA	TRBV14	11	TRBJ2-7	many	CASSQSREQYF	TGTGCCAGCAGCCAAAGTCGCGAGCAGTACTTC
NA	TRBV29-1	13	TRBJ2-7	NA	CSASGTETYEQYF	TGCAGCGCGTCGGGGACCGAAACTTACGAGCAGTACTTC
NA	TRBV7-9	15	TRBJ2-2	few	CASSLGTLNTGELFF	TGTGCCAGCAGCTTAGGGACTCTTAACACCGGGGAGCTGTTTTTT
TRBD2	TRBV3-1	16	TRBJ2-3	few	CASSQGFGGRTDTQYF	TGTGCCAGCAGCCAAGGTTTTGGCGGGAGAACAGATACGCAGTATTTT
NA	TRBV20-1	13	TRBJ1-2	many	CSARDSGFYGYTF	TGCAGTGCTAGAGATAGCGGGTTCTATGGCTACACCTTC
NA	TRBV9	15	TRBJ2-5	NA	CASSVGAQSQETQYF	TGTGCCAGCAGCGTAGGTGCACAGAGTCAAGAGACCCAGTACTTC
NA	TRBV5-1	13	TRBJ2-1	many	CASSFDRYNEQFF	TGCGCCAGCAGCTTCGACAGATACAATGAGCAGTTCTTC
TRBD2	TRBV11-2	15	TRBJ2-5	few	CASRSSGSPQETQYF	TGTGCCAGCAGATCTAGCGGGAGTCCCCAAGAGACCCAGTACTTC
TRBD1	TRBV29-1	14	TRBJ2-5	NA	CSVAPGQLQETQYF	TGCAGCGTTGCCCCGGGACAGCTCCAAGAGACCCAGTACTTC
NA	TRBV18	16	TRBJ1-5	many	CASSPSGPYSNQPQHF	TGTGCCAGCTCACCATCTGGCCCCTATAGCAATCAGCCCCAGCATTTT
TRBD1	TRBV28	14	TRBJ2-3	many	CASSTRQGTDTQYF	TGTGCCAGCAGTACCCGACAGGGGACAGATACGCAGTATTTT
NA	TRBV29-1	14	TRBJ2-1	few	CSVEPQRGFNEQFF	TGCAGCGTTGAGCCCCAACGAGGGTTCAACGAGCAGTTCTTC
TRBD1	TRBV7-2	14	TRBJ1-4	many	CASSRGQLNEKLFF	TGTGCCAGCAGCCGGGGACAGCTTAATGAAAAACTGTTTTTT
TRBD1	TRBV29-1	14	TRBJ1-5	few	CSVTTGDRNQPQHF	TGCAGCGTTACGACAGGGGACCGCAATCAGCCCCAGCATTTT
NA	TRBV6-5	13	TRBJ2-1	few	CASKVGRYNEQFF	TGTGCCAGCAAAGTGGGGCGCTACAATGAGCAGTTCTTC
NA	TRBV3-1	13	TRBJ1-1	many	CASSHDRNTEVFF	TGTGCCAGCAGCCACGACCGGAACACTGAAGTTTTCTTT
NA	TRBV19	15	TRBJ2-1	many	CASSIVGGPYNEQFF	TGTGCCAGTAGTATCGTCGGAGGCCCTTACAATGAGCAGTTCTTC
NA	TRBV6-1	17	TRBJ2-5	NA	CASSEPEEAGDLETQYF	TGTGCCAGCAGTGAACCTGAAGAGGCAGGGGATTTGGAGACCCAGTACTTC
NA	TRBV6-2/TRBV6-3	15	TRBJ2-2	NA	CARDGDFVRLGELFF	TGTGCCAGGGACGGGGACTTCGTCCGATTAGGGGAGCTGTTTTTT
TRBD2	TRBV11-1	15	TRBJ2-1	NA	CASTLAGESYNEQFF	TGTGCCAGCACCTTGGCGGGGGAGTCCTACAATGAGCAGTTCTTC
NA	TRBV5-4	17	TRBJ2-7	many	CASSDTPGRGGIFEQYF	TGTGCCAGCAGCGACACCCCCGGACGGGGTGGGATTTTCGAGCAGTACTTC
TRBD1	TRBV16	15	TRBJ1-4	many	CASSRSGTGDEKLFF	TGTGCCAGCAGCCGTTCCGGGACAGGGGACGAAAAACTGTTTTTT
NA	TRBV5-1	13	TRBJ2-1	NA	CASSFHSDNEQFF	TGCGCCAGCAGCTTTCACTCCGACAATGAGCAGTTCTTC
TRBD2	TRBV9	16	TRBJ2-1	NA	CASSAQAGTRYNEQFF	TGTGCCAGCAGCGCTCAAGCGGGGACTCGTTACAATGAGCAGTTCTTC